This TCR beta chain came from a study of persistence of HIV-infected CD4 T cells. Study in general: A median of 8 years of suppressive ART preceded sampling.

This nonspecific control used anti-CD3/anti-CD28 bead stimulation of CD4+ T cells. CD4+ T cells upregulating both CD40 ligand and CD69 were sorted as responding cells. On this clone: Its cognate antigen is unknown.

The immunoSEQ assay was version 4, run in survey mode. This table comes from immunoSEQ multiplex PCR, and its TCRdb copy is limited to in-frame clones, with some not included. In the table there are around 47,000 clones, 80% to 95% of which are singletons. Germline lookup yields CDR1 MNHEY and CDR2 SVGAGI. Germline trimming cut 10 bases from V and 5 bases from J; bases unmatched to any gene: 11. The CDR3 runs 14 residues. The J gene is TRBJ2-7, the V gene TRBV6-5, with TRBD2 identical over 10 bases. The receptor comes from an adult man with HIV who was CMV-seropositive. The sample was CD4+ T cells sorted from PBMCs after 18-hour stimulation, taken from a patient who received antiretroviral therapy. The CDR3 DNA sequence: TGTGCCACGACTTTAGCGGGGGGTTTCGACGAGCAGTACTTC. Amino acids: CATTLAGGFDEQYF.